The T cell receptor (beta chain) under discussion was sequenced for a study of shared clonotypes between healthy human individuals. Study information: Donor ages ranged 18 to 49 years: a couple of women, a few men.

The CDR3 covers 15 residues. The germline V gene has CDR1 SGHDT and CDR2 YYEEEE. Trimming took off 6 bases at V and 3 bases at J, with 15 bases between the two ends. Naive CD8 cells were CD45RO-negative, positively selected for CCR7, excluding terminally differentiated effector memory CD45RA+ cells. The donors, healthy adults who were HIV-negative, had experienced no recent acute infections or vaccinations. Deep-level running was used for the assay. Genomic DNA (from each subset) was split evenly across several immunoSEQ plates. Clones were read by immunoSEQ multiplex PCR, and TCRdb kept only the in-frame ones, dropping some. This table holds about 2.2 million clones, around 93% found once.

The clonotype comes from a man aged 18 to 29 in good health. Some clones in this sample may be carry-over from other donors' samples. This chain connects TRBV5-6 to TRBJ2-2, with D perhaps given as TRBD1 or TRBD2 (5 bases each). What was sequenced was naive CD8+ T cells from PBMCs. Here the CDR3 reads CASKGVREYTGELFF. Here the CDR3 DNA reads TGTGCCAGCAAAGGGGTCAGGGAGTACACCGGGGAGCTGTTTTTT.